This is a list of T cell receptor beta chains from one sample in a study of memory CD4+ T cells and cytomegalovirus serostatus. Using immunoSEQ multiplex PCR, the repertoire was profiled, and TCRdb retains in-frame clones only, with some absent. The data hold under 80,000 clones, with 60% to 80% observed a single time. Sequencing was performed on memory CD4+ T cells from blood. The receptors were sampled from an adult in good health and CMV-seropositive. Both conserved end residues are part of each CDR3. Each record gives: V gene, J gene, D gene, clone size, CDR3 DNA, CDR3 protein. A D gene is named only where the DNA matches it firmly. The size of a clone is reported for some rows only, either as once, few or many, or as a class for expanded clones.

>TRBV28|TRBJ1-2|.|.
TGTGCCAGCAGTTTATCCGGGGGGGCACACTATGGCTACACCTTC
CASSLSGGAHYGYTF
>TRBV7-9|TRBJ1-1|TRBD1|.
TGTGCCAGCAGCCTTTGGGACAGGGATAATGAAGCTTTCTTT
CASSLWDRDNEAFF
>TRBV28|TRBJ1-1|.|.
TGTGCCAGCTCTACGGGGGGGGCGCGACGAGCGAACACTGAAGCTTTCTTT
CASSTGGARRANTEAFF
>TRBV18|TRBJ2-7|TRBD1|.
TGTGCCAGCTCCCTAAAGAGGGGGCCCTACGAGCAGTACTTC
CASSLKRGPYEQYF
>TRBV6-5|TRBJ1-3|.|.
TGTGCCAGCTTTGCAATAGGCACTGGAAACACCATATATTTT
CASFAIGTGNTIYF
>TRBV27|TRBJ1-1|.|.
TGTGCCAGCACCAAGAGGGGGTTGGGCACTGAAGCTTTCTTT
CASTKRGLGTEAFF
>TRBV28|TRBJ1-2|.|.
TGTGCCAGCAGCCCGGGACCCTTAGACGGCTACACCTTC
CASSPGPLDGYTF
>TRBV6-1|TRBJ2-7|.|.
TGTGCCAGCAGTCCCCCGGGACGCTACGAGCAGTACTTC
CASSPPGRYEQYF
>TRBV5-1|TRBJ2-5|.|few
TGCGCCAGCAGTCCCGGGGAGGTGACGGAGACCCAGTACTTC
CASSPGEVTETQYF
>TRBV27|TRBJ1-6|.|few
TGTGCCAGCAGTTTAACAGTGGATTCAGCCCTCCACTTT
CASSLTVDSALHF
>TRBV30|TRBJ1-2|TRBD1|.
TGTGCCTGGGGACAGGGGTCTTATGGCTACACCTTC
CAWGQGSYGYTF
>TRBV30|TRBJ1-6|.|.
TGTGCCTGCCCCCCGATGGCGAGCTCCTATAATTCACCCCTCCACTTT
CACPPMASSYNSPLHF
>TRBV10-1|TRBJ2-1|.|few
TGCGCCAGCAGTGAGTCGGGGCAAAGCAATGAGCAGTTCTTC
CASSESGQSNEQFF
>TRBV18|TRBJ1-5|.|.
TGTGCCAGCTCACCCCCCGAGGGATTCGGGGATCAGCCCCAGCATTTT
CASSPPEGFGDQPQHF
>TRBV7-9|TRBJ1-5|.|.
TGTGCCAGCAGCGCCTCCTCCGGGTCCCAGCCCCAGCATTTT
CASSASSGSQPQHF
>TRBV5-6|TRBJ2-1|TRBD1|.
TGTGCCAGCAGCTCCGGGACAGGGCCCCACAATGAGCAGTTCTTC
CASSSGTGPHNEQFF
>TRBV11-2|TRBJ2-1|TRBD1|.
TGTGCCAGCAGCTCTACAGGGGGCGGAGATACTAGCTCCTACAATGAGCAGTTCTTC
CASSSTGGGDTSSYNEQFF
>TRBV6-1|TRBJ2-1|TRBD1|.
TGTGCCAGCAGTAGACAGGGACAGAACAATGAGCAGTTCTTC
CASSRQGQNNEQFF
>TRBV7-9|TRBJ1-2|TRBD1|once
TGTGCCAGCAGCTTCCCCGCCGGACAGGTTGGCTACACCTTC
CASSFPAGQVGYTF
>TRBV5-1|TRBJ2-3|.|.
TGCGCCAGCAGCTTGGCGGCACTAGATTGGGTCACAGATACGCAGTATTTT
CASSLAALDWVTDTQYF
>TRBV4-1|TRBJ1-4|.|.
TGCGCCAGCAGCCCGTCGCTTCAGATCGGAGGTGAAAAACTGTTTTTT
CASSPSLQIGGEKLFF
>TRBV5-1|TRBJ2-2|.|.
TGCGCCAGCTACTTCGGACAGATGAACACCGGGGAGCTGTTTTTT
CASYFGQMNTGELFF
>TRBV28|TRBJ2-3|TRBD2|.
TGTGCCAGCAGTATCGGCGGGGGGTTTACAGATACGCAGTATTTT
CASSIGGGFTDTQYF
>TRBV6-4|TRBJ2-5|.|.
TGTGCCAGCAGCCAGATATCCGGGGCGCCCCAGTACTTC
CASSQISGAPQYF
>TRBV2|TRBJ2-7|.|.
TGTGCCAGCAGTGCTCAGGGCTACGAGCAGTACTTC
CASSAQGYEQYF
>TRBV5-4|TRBJ2-7|.|.
TGTGCCAGCAGCTTGCTGGGGACCTCCTACGAGCAGTACTTC
CASSLLGTSYEQYF
>TRBV7-2|TRBJ1-2|.|.
TGTGCCAGCAGCCCGGACTGGACGGCCTATGGCTACACCTTC
CASSPDWTAYGYTF
>TRBV27|TRBJ2-5|.|.
TGTGCCAGCAGTTTTTCGGCGGGATGGCAAGAGACCCAGTACTTC
CASSFSAGWQETQYF
>TRBV21-1|TRBJ2-2|.|.
TGTGCCAGCAGCAAAGCGCTAGGGACAGGTATTGTTTCCGGGGAGCTGTTTTTT
CASSKALGTGIVSGELFF
>TRBV7-2|TRBJ1-4|.|.
TGTGCCAGCAGCTTAGACAGGATTAATGAAAAACTGTTTTTT
CASSLDRINEKLFF
>TRBV29-1|TRBJ2-6|TRBD1|.
TGCAGCGTTGGGGGACAGGGAAATTCTGGGGCCAACGTCCTGACTTTC
CSVGGQGNSGANVLTF
>TRBV6-1|TRBJ1-2|TRBD1|.
TGTGCCAGCAGTTCAACAGGGGGAGCACGGTATGGCTACACCTTC
CASSSTGGARYGYTF
>TRBV10-3|TRBJ2-2|.|few
TGTGCCATCAGTGAGGGAAGGAACACCGGGGAGCTGTTTTTT
CAISEGRNTGELFF
>TRBV7-6|TRBJ1-4|.|few
TGTGCCAGCAGCTTACCCTACGAGAAACTGTTTTTT
CASSLPYEKLFF
>TRBV28|TRBJ2-2|TRBD2|.
TGTGCCAGCAGTTCCTCACTAGCGGGGGGGTCCGGGGAGCTGTTTTTT
CASSSSLAGGSGELFF
>TRBV7-2|TRBJ1-1|TRBD1|few
TGTGCCAGCAGTCTAGACAGGGGGCCGATTGAAGCTTTCTTT
CASSLDRGPIEAFF
>TRBV14|TRBJ1-6|.|.
TGTGCCAGCAGCCCCTTCGTAAATTCACCCCTCCACTTT
CASSPFVNSPLHF
>TRBV12-5|TRBJ1-5|.|.
TGTGCTAGTGGTTTGGGCGACATAATCAATCAGCCCCAGCATTTT
CASGLGDIINQPQHF
>TRBV19|TRBJ1-1|.|.
TGTGCCAGTACCACCTCTGGGAACACTGAAGCTTTCTTT
CASTTSGNTEAFF
>TRBV4-3|TRBJ1-4|.|.
TGCGCCAGCAGCCTCGGCACTAATGAAAAACTGTTTTTT
CASSLGTNEKLFF
>TRBV4-2|TRBJ1-2|.|.
TGTGCCAGCAGCCAGGACGATAGAGGTCTAGGCTACACCTTC
CASSQDDRGLGYTF
>TRBV19|TRBJ1-2|.|.
TGTGCCAGTAGCACCCCCGGTTTGGTAGAGGGCTACACCTTC
CASSTPGLVEGYTF
>TRBV30|TRBJ2-5|TRBD2|.
TGTGCCTGGGGTTCGGGGGGGGAGACCCAGTACTTC
CAWGSGGETQYF
>TRBV5-1|TRBJ2-7|TRBD2|.
TGCGCCAGCAGCTTGGATCCCGGGGGGGCCTACGAGCAGTACTTC
CASSLDPGGAYEQYF
>TRBV11-3|TRBJ2-3|TRBD2|.
TGTGCCAGCAGCTCCCGTAGCGGGATAACAGATACGCAGTATTTT
CASSSRSGITDTQYF
>TRBV18|TRBJ2-3|TRBD2|few
TGTGCCAGCTCACCAGTTGCGGGAGTCGGAGATACGCAGTATTTT
CASSPVAGVGDTQYF
>TRBV18|TRBJ2-1|.|.
TGTGCCGCCGGGGTTGGGAGGAACAATGAGCAGTTCTTC
CAAGVGRNNEQFF